This T cell receptor beta chain was recorded in a study of control samples from healthy donors and cancer patients. The V end was cut by 5 bases, the J end by 0 bases, with 17 bases between. Germline lookup yields CDR1 MNHNY and CDR2 SVGAGI (reference sequence). The CDR3 is 17 amino acids. TCRdb's table, derived via immunoSEQ multiplex PCR, lists solely in-frame clones and lacks some. This sample yields about 69,000 clones, of which 84% are seen a single time; 2.9% belongs to the top ten. Sequenced sample: PBMCs. The receptor's source is a woman aged 45-65 years with lung cancer. This rearrangement joins TRBV6-6 to TRBJ2-4, with a tentative D call TRBD1 (5 bases). This chain's CDR3 is CASSLLQGYPAKNIQYF. The CDR3 nucleotides read TGTGCCAGCAGTCTTTTGCAGGGATACCCAGCCAAAAACATTCAGTACTTC.